This T cell receptor beta chain derives from a study of a mutant IDH1 vaccine in newly diagnosed glioma (dated by TCRdb to the early 2020s). General notes on the study: Across visits V03 through V10, patients got a total of eight vaccinations, given in weeks 1, 3, 5, 7, 11, 15, 19 and 23. Vaccination began 4-6 weeks after radiotherapy alone, or alongside temozolomide cycles in the chemotherapy-containing groups. Before enrollment, patients had received standard therapy of radiotherapy alone, temozolomide alone, or radiochemotherapy with temozolomide; most received the combination. Of the roughly 33 treated patients, approximately 60% were male and approximately 40% were female, and the mean age was roughly 38 years. Peripheral blood was drawn at six visits: V03 (baseline), V05, V07, V10, V12 and V13. For exploratory analyses, longitudinal TCRB deep sequencing was carried out in about 26 treated patients wherever samples were available.

Points the paper makes about the study in general: The authors noted that analyses of patient blood samples could not be reproduced because of sample limitations. No apparent relationship was observed between pseudoprogression and alterations in the top peripheral T cell clonotypes detected by TCRB sequencing. Across multiple MHC alleles, vaccine-induced immune responses were seen in around 93% of patients. Selection of PBMC samples for TCRB deep sequencing was based on availability.

V loses 5 bases of germline sequence and J loses 3 bases, and the interval between the two ends is 11 bases. There are 14 amino acids in the CDR3, from cysteine to phenylalanine inclusive. The CDR3 DNA has 42 bases and is translated from base 1. The germline V gene specifies SGHAT as CDR1 and FQNNGV as CDR2. Comments on this clone: No antigen is known for it. It has no much larger one-base neighbor in the sample; base qualities were not kept.

What this sample's time point label stands for: week 5, during vaccination. Every vaccine dose consisted of 300 ug of a 20-mer mutant IDH1 peptide in Montanide, administered subcutaneously together with topical imiquimod. Newly diagnosed WHO grade 3 or 4 IDH1-mutant astrocytomas showing loss of nuclear ATRX were present in the donors. The samples were drawn from NOA16, a multicentre, single-arm, open-label phase I trial in Germany that tested a mutant IDH1 peptide vaccine in humans for the first time. The DNeasy Blood and Tissue Kit was used to extract genomic DNA from EDTA blood for TCRB sequencing. The library was generated by the immunoSEQ multiplex PCR assay. Rearranged TCR beta chain sequences were amplified using the hsTCRB Kit according to the manufacturer's protocol. Sequencing of TCRB libraries was carried out on an Illumina MiSeq. The study's processing was this. The proprietary platform of the kit vendor was used for demultiplexing, trimming and gene mapping. This is the immuneACCESS table as TCRdb keeps it, with only in-frame sequences that have V and J called. A part of the clones is gone; compared with another copy, unresolved V genes explain less than half, and the rest is unexplained. That table supplies the V and J calls and clone size; D and trimming were determined from the DNA. The sample profile shows 45,000 to 55,000 clones; just under 80% of them were found once. Of the sample, 1.5% to 2% is held by the ten largest clones.

This chain is built from TRBV11-2 and TRBJ1-3; D gene: possibly TRBD1, on 5 matching bases. This sequence was found in a woman in her forties with glioma. This sample comprised PBMCs, obtained from a glioma patient whose treatment included an IDH1 peptide vaccine. The CDR3 has the sequence CASSPGGGGNTIYF. The nucleotide sequence is given as TGTGCCAGCAGCCCGGGGGGTGGTGGAAACACCATATATTTT.